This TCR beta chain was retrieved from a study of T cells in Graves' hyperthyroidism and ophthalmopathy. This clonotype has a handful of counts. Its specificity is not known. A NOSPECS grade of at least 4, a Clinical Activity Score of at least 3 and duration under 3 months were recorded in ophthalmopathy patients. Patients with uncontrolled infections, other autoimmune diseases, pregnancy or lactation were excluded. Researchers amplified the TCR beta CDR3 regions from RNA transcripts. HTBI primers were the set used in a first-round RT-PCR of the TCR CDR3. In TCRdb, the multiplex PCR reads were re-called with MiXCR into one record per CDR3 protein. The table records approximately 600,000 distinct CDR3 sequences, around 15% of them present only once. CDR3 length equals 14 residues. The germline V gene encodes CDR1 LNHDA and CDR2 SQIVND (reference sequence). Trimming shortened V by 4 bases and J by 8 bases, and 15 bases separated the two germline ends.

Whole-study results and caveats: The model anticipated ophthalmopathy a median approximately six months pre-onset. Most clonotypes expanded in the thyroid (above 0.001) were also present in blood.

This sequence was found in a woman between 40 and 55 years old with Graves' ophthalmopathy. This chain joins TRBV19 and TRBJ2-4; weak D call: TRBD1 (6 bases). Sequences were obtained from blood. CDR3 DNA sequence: TGTGCCAGTAGTAACACAGGGTATGGGGACATTCAGTACTTC. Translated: CASSNTGYGDIQYF.